The rows below give T cell receptor beta chains drawn from one sample of a study of T cell changes during pregnancy in multiple sclerosis. Produced via immunoSEQ multiplex PCR; TCRdb's table is partial and in-frame only. The data contain 80,000 to 95,000 clones, just over 90% of them singletons. Material: peripheral blood, obtained in the third trimester of pregnancy. The receptor set was obtained from a female donor in good health, enrolled as a control in a pregnancy study. CDR3s include the opening cysteine and the closing phenylalanine or tryptophan. Each record gives: J gene, D gene, V gene, clone size, CDR3 DNA, CDR3 protein. The D gene is left open where the match is weak. Clone size appears in some rows only: once, few, many, or a class for an expanded clone.

j_gene: TRBJ2-6
d_gene: TRBD2
v_gene: TRBV15
abundance: once
CDR3nt: TGTGCCACCAGCAGTCTCGGGGATAGCGGGAGTGGGGCCAACGTCCTGACTTTC
CDR3aa: CATSSLGDSGSGANVLTF

j_gene: TRBJ2-7
d_gene: TRBD2
v_gene: TRBV28
abundance: -
CDR3nt: TGTGCCAGCAGGACCGGGACTAGCTCCTACGAGCAGTACTTC
CDR3aa: CASRTGTSSYEQYF

j_gene: TRBJ2-7
d_gene: TRBD1
v_gene: TRBV5-6
abundance: -
CDR3nt: TGTGCCAGCAGCTCACAACAGGGGAGTGAGCAGTACTTC
CDR3aa: CASSSQQGSEQYF

j_gene: TRBJ2-7
d_gene: TRBD2
v_gene: TRBV27
abundance: -
CDR3nt: TGTGCCAGCAGTTTGCGGGAGGGCCAATACGAGCAGTACTTC
CDR3aa: CASSLREGQYEQYF

j_gene: TRBJ2-7
d_gene: -
v_gene: TRBV9
abundance: few
CDR3nt: TGTGCCAGCAGCGTAGTGCCGGGATTCAGCACCTACGAGCAGTACTTC
CDR3aa: CASSVVPGFSTYEQYF

j_gene: TRBJ2-7
d_gene: TRBD2
v_gene: TRBV7-8
abundance: -
CDR3nt: TGTGCCAGCAGCTCGACTAGCGGGGGTTCCTACGAGCAGTACTTC
CDR3aa: CASSSTSGGSYEQYF

j_gene: TRBJ2-7
d_gene: TRBD1
v_gene: TRBV19
abundance: -
CDR3nt: TGTGCCAGTAGTAACCAGGGACAGGGGGCTTCCGAGCAGTACTTC
CDR3aa: CASSNQGQGASEQYF

j_gene: TRBJ1-1
d_gene: -
v_gene: TRBV28
abundance: few
CDR3nt: TGTGCCAGCAAGTGGGCTTTGAACACTGAAGCTTTCTTT
CDR3aa: CASKWALNTEAFF

j_gene: TRBJ1-5
d_gene: TRBD1
v_gene: TRBV30
abundance: once
CDR3nt: TGTGCCGGGGGGACAGTTAGCAATCAGCCCCAGCATTTT
CDR3aa: CAGGTVSNQPQHF

j_gene: TRBJ2-2
d_gene: TRBD2
v_gene: TRBV6-1
abundance: -
CDR3nt: TGTGCCAGCAGATGGCTAGCGGGAAGTTTCGGGGAGCTGTTTTTT
CDR3aa: CASRWLAGSFGELFF

j_gene: TRBJ1-1
d_gene: -
v_gene: TRBV7-9
abundance: -
CDR3nt: TGTGCCAGCAGCTTAGAAACGGGGAACACTGAAGCTTTCTTT
CDR3aa: CASSLETGNTEAFF

j_gene: TRBJ2-1
d_gene: -
v_gene: TRBV19
abundance: -
CDR3nt: TGTGCCAGTAGTATGTCCCGGGGGAACGTAGGGAATGAGCAGTTCTTC
CDR3aa: CASSMSRGNVGNEQFF

j_gene: TRBJ1-5
d_gene: -
v_gene: TRBV5-8
abundance: -
CDR3nt: TGTGCCAGCAGCTCTCAGTCCCCAGGGAAACAGCCCCAGCATTTT
CDR3aa: CASSSQSPGKQPQHF

j_gene: TRBJ2-7
d_gene: TRBD1
v_gene: TRBV28
abundance: -
CDR3nt: TGTGCCAGCAGTTCCCCATGGACAGGGTACAGCGAGCAGTACTTC
CDR3aa: CASSSPWTGYSEQYF

j_gene: TRBJ2-5
d_gene: TRBD1
v_gene: TRBV11-2
abundance: -
CDR3nt: TGTGCCAGCAGCACAGGGCCCGGGACAGGGACGGGGGAGACCCAGTACTTC
CDR3aa: CASSTGPGTGTGETQYF

j_gene: TRBJ2-7
d_gene: -
v_gene: TRBV11-1
abundance: -
CDR3nt: TGTGCCAGCAGCTTAGATAGGGGCCGAGCTTACGAGCAGTACTTC
CDR3aa: CASSLDRGRAYEQYF

j_gene: TRBJ2-1
d_gene: -
v_gene: TRBV5-1
abundance: -
CDR3nt: TGCGCCAGCAGCGAACAGGGTTCTGGTAATGAGCAGTTCTTC
CDR3aa: CASSEQGSGNEQFF

j_gene: TRBJ2-7
d_gene: TRBD1
v_gene: TRBV19
abundance: -
CDR3nt: TGTGCCAGTAGTATCCGGGACAGCACCTACGAGCAGTACTTC
CDR3aa: CASSIRDSTYEQYF

j_gene: TRBJ2-1
d_gene: -
v_gene: TRBV11-3
abundance: -
CDR3nt: TGTGCCAGCAGCTTAGATCTAAATGAGCAGTTCTTC
CDR3aa: CASSLDLNEQFF

j_gene: TRBJ2-3
d_gene: TRBD2
v_gene: TRBV2
abundance: once
CDR3nt: TGTGCCAGCAGATTTGACAGGACTATCGCGGGGGGACACACAGATACGCAGTATTTT
CDR3aa: CASRFDRTIAGGHTDTQYF

j_gene: TRBJ2-3
d_gene: -
v_gene: TRBV27
abundance: -
CDR3nt: TGTGCCAGCAGTACAAGACAGTCTAGCACAGATACGCAGTATTTT
CDR3aa: CASSTRQSSTDTQYF

j_gene: TRBJ2-5
d_gene: -
v_gene: TRBV6-1
abundance: -
CDR3nt: TGTGCCATCGCCGGGAATATGGAAGAGACCCAGTACTTC
CDR3aa: CAIAGNMEETQYF

j_gene: TRBJ2-2
d_gene: -
v_gene: TRBV18
abundance: -
CDR3nt: TGTGCCAGCTCACCATTTTACTCAACCGGGGAGCTGTTTTTT
CDR3aa: CASSPFYSTGELFF

j_gene: TRBJ2-5
d_gene: TRBD1
v_gene: TRBV7-7
abundance: -
CDR3nt: TGTGCTAGCAGCTTAGCCGCGGGACAGGGGTACGTGACCCAGTACTTC
CDR3aa: CASSLAAGQGYVTQYF

j_gene: TRBJ2-5
d_gene: TRBD1
v_gene: TRBV7-2
abundance: -
CDR3nt: TGTGCCAGCAGTTCTAACCGGGACAGACAAGAGACCCAGTACTTC
CDR3aa: CASSSNRDRQETQYF

j_gene: TRBJ2-7
d_gene: -
v_gene: TRBV6-5
abundance: -
CDR3nt: TGTGCCAGCAGCCCGGACTTAGGAAGGGCGGACGAGCAGTACTTC
CDR3aa: CASSPDLGRADEQYF

j_gene: TRBJ2-3
d_gene: -
v_gene: TRBV6-5
abundance: -
CDR3nt: TGTGCCGTCGAGGGTGGAGAAGATACGCAGTATTTT
CDR3aa: CAVEGGEDTQYF

j_gene: TRBJ2-1
d_gene: -
v_gene: TRBV5-8
abundance: -
CDR3nt: TGTGCCAGCAGCTTGGGGAGGACCTGGGGTGAGCAGTTCTTC
CDR3aa: CASSLGRTWGEQFF

j_gene: TRBJ2-2
d_gene: -
v_gene: TRBV10-3
abundance: -
CDR3nt: TGTGCCATCAGTGAGTCCCAGGGTCCGAACACCGGGGAGCTGTTTTTT
CDR3aa: CAISESQGPNTGELFF

j_gene: TRBJ2-1
d_gene: TRBD2
v_gene: TRBV15
abundance: -
CDR3nt: TGTGCCACCAGCAGAGTGTTTACTAGCGGGAACAATGAGCAGTTCTTC
CDR3aa: CATSRVFTSGNNEQFF

j_gene: TRBJ1-2
d_gene: -
v_gene: TRBV5-1
abundance: -
CDR3nt: TGCGCCAGCAGCTTGCTAGAGAAGGATGGCTACACCTTC
CDR3aa: CASSLLEKDGYTF